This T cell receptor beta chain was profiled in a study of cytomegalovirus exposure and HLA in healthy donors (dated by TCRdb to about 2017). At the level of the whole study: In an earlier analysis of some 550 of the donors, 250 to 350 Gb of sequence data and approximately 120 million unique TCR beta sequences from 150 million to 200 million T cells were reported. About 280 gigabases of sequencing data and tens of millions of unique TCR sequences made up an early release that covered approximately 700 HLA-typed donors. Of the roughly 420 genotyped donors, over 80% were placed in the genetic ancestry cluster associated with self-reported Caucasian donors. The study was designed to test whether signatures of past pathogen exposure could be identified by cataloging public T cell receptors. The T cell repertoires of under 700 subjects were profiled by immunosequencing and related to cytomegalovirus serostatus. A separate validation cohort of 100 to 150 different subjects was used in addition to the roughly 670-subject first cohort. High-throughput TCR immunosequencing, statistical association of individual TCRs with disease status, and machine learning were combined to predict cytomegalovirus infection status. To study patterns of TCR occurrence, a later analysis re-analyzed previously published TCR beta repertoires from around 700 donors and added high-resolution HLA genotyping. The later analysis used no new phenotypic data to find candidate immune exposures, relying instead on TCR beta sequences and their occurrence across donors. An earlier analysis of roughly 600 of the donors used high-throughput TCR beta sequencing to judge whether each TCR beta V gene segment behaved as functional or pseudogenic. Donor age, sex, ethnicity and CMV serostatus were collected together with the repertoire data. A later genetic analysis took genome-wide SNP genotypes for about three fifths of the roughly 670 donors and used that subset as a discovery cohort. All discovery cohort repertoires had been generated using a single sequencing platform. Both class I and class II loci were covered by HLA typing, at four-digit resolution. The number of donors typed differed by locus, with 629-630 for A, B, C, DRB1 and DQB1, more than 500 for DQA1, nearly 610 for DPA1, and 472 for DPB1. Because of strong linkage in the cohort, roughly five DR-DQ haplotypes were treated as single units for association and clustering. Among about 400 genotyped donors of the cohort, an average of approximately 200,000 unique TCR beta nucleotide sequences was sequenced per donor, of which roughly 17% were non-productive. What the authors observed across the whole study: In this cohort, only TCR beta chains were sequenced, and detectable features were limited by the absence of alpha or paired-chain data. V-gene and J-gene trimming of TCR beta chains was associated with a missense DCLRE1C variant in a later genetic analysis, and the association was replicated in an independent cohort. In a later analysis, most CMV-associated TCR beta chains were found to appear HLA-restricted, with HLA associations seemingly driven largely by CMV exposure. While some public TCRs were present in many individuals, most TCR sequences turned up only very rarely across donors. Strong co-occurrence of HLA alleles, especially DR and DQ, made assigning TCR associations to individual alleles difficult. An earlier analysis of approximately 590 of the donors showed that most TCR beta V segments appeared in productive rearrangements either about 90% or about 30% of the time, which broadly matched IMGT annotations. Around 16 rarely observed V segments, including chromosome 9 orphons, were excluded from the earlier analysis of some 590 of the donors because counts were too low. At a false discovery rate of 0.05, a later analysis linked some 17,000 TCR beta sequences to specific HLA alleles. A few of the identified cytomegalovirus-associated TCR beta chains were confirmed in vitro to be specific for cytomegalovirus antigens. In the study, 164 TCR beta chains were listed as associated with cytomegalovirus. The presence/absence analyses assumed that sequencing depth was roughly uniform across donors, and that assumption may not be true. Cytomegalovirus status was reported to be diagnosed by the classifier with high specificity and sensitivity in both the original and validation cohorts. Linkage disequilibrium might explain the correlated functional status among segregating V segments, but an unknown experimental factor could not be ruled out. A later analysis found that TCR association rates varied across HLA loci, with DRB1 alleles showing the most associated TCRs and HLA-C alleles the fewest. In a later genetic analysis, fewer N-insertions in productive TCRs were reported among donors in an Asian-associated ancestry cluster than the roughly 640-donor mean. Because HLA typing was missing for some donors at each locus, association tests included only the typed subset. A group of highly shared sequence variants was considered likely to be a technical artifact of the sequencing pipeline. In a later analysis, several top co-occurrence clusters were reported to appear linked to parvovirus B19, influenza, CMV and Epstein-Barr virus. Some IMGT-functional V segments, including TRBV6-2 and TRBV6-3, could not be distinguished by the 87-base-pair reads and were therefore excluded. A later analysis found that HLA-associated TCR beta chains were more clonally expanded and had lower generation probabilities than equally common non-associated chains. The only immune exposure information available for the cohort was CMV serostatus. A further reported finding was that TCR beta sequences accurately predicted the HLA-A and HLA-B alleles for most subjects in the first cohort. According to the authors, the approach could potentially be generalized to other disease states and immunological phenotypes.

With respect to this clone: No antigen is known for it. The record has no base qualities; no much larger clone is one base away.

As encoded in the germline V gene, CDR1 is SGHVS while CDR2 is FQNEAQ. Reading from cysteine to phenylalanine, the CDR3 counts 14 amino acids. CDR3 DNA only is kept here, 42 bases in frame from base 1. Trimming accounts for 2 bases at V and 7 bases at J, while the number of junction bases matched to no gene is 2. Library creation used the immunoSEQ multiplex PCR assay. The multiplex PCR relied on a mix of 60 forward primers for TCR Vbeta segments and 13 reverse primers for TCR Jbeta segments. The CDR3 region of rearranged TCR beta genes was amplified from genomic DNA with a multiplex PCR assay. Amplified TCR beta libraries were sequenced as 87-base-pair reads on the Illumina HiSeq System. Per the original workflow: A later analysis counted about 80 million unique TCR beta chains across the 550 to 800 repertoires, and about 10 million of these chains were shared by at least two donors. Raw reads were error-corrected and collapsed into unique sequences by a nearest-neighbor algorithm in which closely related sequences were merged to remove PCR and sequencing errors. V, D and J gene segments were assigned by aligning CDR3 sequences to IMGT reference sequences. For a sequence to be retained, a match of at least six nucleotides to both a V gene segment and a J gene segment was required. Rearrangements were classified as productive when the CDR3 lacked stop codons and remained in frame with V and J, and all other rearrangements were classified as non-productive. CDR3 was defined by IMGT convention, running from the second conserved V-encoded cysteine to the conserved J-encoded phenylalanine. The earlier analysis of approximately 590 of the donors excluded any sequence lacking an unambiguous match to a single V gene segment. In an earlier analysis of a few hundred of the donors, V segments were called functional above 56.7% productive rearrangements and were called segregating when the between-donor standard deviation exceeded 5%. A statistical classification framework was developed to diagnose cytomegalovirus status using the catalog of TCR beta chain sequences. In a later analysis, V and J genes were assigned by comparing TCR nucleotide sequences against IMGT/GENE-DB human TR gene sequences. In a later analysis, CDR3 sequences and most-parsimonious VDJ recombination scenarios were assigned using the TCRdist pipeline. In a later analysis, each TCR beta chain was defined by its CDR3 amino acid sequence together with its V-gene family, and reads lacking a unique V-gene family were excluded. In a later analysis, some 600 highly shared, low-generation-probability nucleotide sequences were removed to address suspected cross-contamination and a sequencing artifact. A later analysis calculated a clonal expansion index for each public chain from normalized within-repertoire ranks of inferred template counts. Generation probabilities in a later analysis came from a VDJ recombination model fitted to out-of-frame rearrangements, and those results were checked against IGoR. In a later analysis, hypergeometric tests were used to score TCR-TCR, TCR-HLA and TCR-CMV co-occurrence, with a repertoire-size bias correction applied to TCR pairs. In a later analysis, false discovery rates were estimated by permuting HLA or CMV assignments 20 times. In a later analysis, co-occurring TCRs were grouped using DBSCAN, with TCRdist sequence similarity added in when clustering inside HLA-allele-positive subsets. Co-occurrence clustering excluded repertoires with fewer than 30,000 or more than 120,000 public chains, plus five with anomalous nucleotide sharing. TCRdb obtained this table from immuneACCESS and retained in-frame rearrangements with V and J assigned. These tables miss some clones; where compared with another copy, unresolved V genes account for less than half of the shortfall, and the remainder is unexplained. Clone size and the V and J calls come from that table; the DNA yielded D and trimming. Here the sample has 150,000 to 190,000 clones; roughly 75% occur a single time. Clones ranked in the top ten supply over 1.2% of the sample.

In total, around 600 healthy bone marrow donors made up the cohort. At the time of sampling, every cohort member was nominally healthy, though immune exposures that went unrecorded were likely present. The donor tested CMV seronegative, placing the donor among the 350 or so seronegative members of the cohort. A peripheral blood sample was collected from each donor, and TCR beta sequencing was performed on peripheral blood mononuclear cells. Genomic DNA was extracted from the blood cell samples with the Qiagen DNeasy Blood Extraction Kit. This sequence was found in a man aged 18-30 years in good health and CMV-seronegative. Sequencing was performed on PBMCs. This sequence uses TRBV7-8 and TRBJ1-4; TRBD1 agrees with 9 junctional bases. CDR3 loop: CASSLRDRVEKLFF. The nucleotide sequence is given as TGTGCCAGCAGCTTAAGGGACAGGGTTGAAAAACTGTTTTTT.